This T cell receptor (beta chain) was identified during a study of T cell responses to AZD1222 COVID-19 vaccine. On this clone: Antigen unknown.

The protocol was immunoSEQ multiplex PCR, while the TCRdb copy is restricted to in-frame clones and leaves out a portion. The table lists 120,000 or so clones, 80% to 90% of them singletons. V was clipped by 1 base and J by 0 bases, with 9 bases between them. In germline, CDR1 is SGHNT, CDR2 YENEEA. CDR3 length equals 16 residues. Findings and limits, study-wide: Sampled repertoires all dated from after the peak T cell response. Clonal diversity may have been underestimated in mostly white British donors. Of spike-specific TCRs, nearly half reportedly target regions left unmutated in variants.

The receptor was isolated from an adult in good health. The sequenced sample was peripheral blood, obtained on day 0 of MenACWY control vaccination. The chain combines TRBV11-3 with TRBJ2-2; D is unresolved. The CDR3 loop reads CASSLVWQPNTGELFF. As DNA, the CDR3 is TGTGCCAGCAGCTTAGTTTGGCAGCCGAACACCGGGGAGCTGTTTTTT. Based on the CDR3 plus reference TRBV11-3 and TRBJ2-2, the full variable domain is EAGVVQSPRYKIIEKKQPVAFWCNPISGHNTLYWYLQNLGQGPELLIRYENEEAVDDSQLPKDRFSAERLKGVDSTLKIQPAELGDSAVYLCASSLVWQPNTGELFFGEGSRLTVL.